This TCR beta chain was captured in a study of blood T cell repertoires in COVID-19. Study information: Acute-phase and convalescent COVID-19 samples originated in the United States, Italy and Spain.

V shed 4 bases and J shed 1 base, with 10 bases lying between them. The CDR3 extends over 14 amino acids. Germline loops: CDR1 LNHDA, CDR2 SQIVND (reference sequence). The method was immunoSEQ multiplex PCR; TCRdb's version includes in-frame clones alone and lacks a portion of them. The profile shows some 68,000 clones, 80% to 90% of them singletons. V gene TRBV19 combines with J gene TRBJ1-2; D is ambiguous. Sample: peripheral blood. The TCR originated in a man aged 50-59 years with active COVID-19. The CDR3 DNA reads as TGTGCCAGTAGTACACTGGGCAGTAACTATGGCTACACCTTC. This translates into CASSTLGSNYGYTF.